This T cell receptor beta chain emerged from a study of blood T cell repertoires in COVID-19. This clone has a handful of counts. The V gene's germline CDR1 is SGHRS and CDR2 YFSETQ. The CDR3 is 15 amino acids. With V trimmed by 5 bases and J by 6 bases, 10 bases remained unmatched. Using immunoSEQ multiplex PCR, the repertoire was profiled, and TCRdb retains in-frame clones only, with some absent. This sample has approximately 180,000 clones, with more than 75% found just once. Followed longitudinally, the Seattle patients had been enrolled during active infection. The chain joins TRBV5-1 to TRBJ2-3, with 9 nucleotides matching TRBD1. The specimen was peripheral blood. The sequence was collected from a person aged 65-85 years with COVID-19, enrolled during active disease. In DNA, the CDR3 is TGCGCCAGCAGGGAACAGGGGGCGCAAAAGGATACGCAGTATTTT. Its translation is CASREQGAQKDTQYF.